Included here is one T cell receptor (beta chain) sequence, with context. Its specificity is unknown. The sample belongs to a study of cytomegalovirus exposure and HLA in healthy donors. Researchers ran the PCR with 60 Vbeta and 13 Jbeta primers. The data were produced by immunoSEQ multiplex PCR, yet TCRdb's version contains in-frame clones alone and is incomplete. The table lists about 130,000 clones. Study-level results: Several of the most significant clusters appeared linked to common viral pathogens, based on a later analysis.

The specimen sequenced was PBMCs. This TCR was recovered from a woman aged 40 to 50 in good health and CMV-seropositive.

CDR3 in DNA: TGTGCCAGTAGGACACAGGGCGGTCAGCCCCAGCATTTT. This codes for CASRTQGGQPQHF. V is TRBV19 and J is TRBJ1-5; the D gene is possibly TRBD1 (6 bases). The germline CDR1 and CDR2 sequences are LNHDA and SQIVND (reference sequence). There are 13 residues in the CDR3. Deletions cut 6 bases from V and 6 bases from J, with 12 bases between.